This T cell receptor beta chain comes out of a study of T cells after yellow fever vaccination. TCRdb analysed the 5' RACE reads with MiXCR anew, one entry per CDR3 protein. The table records 500,000 to 650,000 distinct CDR3 sequences, roughly a sixth of them present only once. The ends were cut back, 5 bases at V and 1 base at J, with 11 bases in the middle. CDR1 is MNHNS and CDR2 is SASEGT in the germline V gene. The CDR3 sequence is 14 residues long. Here the sequenced sample was PBMCs, taken 4 to 6 days after the first yellow fever vaccination. The rearrangement uses TRBV6-1 and TRBJ2-5, with D unclear. The source is a man between 18 and 35 years old who received the YFV17D yellow fever vaccine. Here the CDR3 reads CASSRIDLQETQYF. The CDR3 DNA is TGTGCCAGCAGTCGAATAGACCTCCAAGAGACCCAGTACTTC.